This TCR beta chain was recorded in a study of regulatory T cells in long-lasting Graves disease. Study results and caveats: Persistent disease samples used TRBV28, TRBJ1-2 and TRBJ2-5 preferentially.

The sample's time point: newly diagnosed GD, antithyroid drugs for less than 3 months. Extracted PBMC RNA gave rise to the TCR library. In this sample, this clonotype turned up a few times. Its specificity is unknown. Both iRepertoire HTBI primers and Arm-PCR of CDR3 regions were used to build the TCR beta libraries. MiXCR was run by TCRdb on the multiplex PCR reads, yielding one entry per CDR3 protein. Among over 400,000 distinct CDR3 sequences, 12% to 15% were seen once, and the ten largest hold approximately 19%. There are 17 residues in the CDR3. Germline lookup yields CDR1 LGHNA and CDR2 YNFKEQ. The V and J ends lost 0 bases and 3 bases, in that order; junction bases with no gene match: 10. Another study also made use of these data, one on T cells in Graves' hyperthyroidism and ophthalmopathy. That publication notes: When the TCR CDR3 underwent first-round RT-PCR, the HTBI primer set was used. Most thyroid-expanded clonotypes above 0.001 were also found in blood. Separating ophthalmopathy from stable hyperthyroidism was achieved by a 13 V-J model.

Sequenced material: peripheral blood mononuclear cells (PBMCs), taken at new diagnosis, from a patient treated with antithyroid drugs. The V call is TRBV4-2, the J call TRBJ2-7, with TRBD2 matching 8 bases. This TCR was sampled from a woman between 45 and 60 years old with Graves disease. CDR3 sequence reads: CASSQEAGLAGFYEQYF. CDR3 DNA: TGTGCCAGCAGCCAAGAGGCGGGGCTAGCGGGTTTCTACGAGCAGTACTTC.